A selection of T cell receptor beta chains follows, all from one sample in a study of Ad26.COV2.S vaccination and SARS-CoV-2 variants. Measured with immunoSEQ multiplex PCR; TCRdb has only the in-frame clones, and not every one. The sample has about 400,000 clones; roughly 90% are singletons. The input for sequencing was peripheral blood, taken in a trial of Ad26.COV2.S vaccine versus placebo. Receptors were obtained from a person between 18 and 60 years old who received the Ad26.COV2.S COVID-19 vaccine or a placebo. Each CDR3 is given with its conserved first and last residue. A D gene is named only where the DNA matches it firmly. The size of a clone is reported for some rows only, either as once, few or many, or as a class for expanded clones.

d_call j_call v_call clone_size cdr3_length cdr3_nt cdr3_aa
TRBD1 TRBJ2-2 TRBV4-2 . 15 TGTGCCAGCAGGGACAGACAGGGGGCCGGCGGGGAGCTGTTTTTT CASRDRQGAGGELFF
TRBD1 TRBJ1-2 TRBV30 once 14 TGTGCCGCCGGGACAGACCGAACGTCCTATGGCTACACCTTC CAAGTDRTSYGYTF
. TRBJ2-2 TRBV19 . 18 TGTGCCAGTAAAAGGCGTAGTCAGGCAATATCGAACACCGGGGAGCTGTTTTTT CASKRRSQAISNTGELFF
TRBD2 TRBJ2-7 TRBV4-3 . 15 TGCGCCAGCAGCCAAGGGCCAGCGGGGGACTACGAGCAGTACTTC CASSQGPAGDYEQYF
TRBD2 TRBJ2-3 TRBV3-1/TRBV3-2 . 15 TGTGCCAGCAGCCAAGATGGGGGGGGTGCAGATACGCAGTATTTT CASSQDGGGADTQYF
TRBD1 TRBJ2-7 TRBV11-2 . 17 TGTGCCAGCAGCTTGGGGCCGGACAGGGTCGGCTCCTACGAGCAGTACTTC CASSLGPDRVGSYEQYF
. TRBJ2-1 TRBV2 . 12 TGTGCCAGCAGCCGGCTATTCAATGAGCAGTTCTTC CASSRLFNEQFF
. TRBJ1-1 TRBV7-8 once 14 TGTGCCAGCATCCTCGACAGGTTGGGCACTGAAGCTTTCTTT CASILDRLGTEAFF
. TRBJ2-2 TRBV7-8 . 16 TGTGCCAGCAGCCCAACTACTAATCGGTTGACCGGGGAGCTGTTTTTT CASSPTTNRLTGELFF
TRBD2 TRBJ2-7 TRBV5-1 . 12 TGCGCCAGCAGCGGGGGGGCCTACGAGCAGTACTTC CASSGGAYEQYF
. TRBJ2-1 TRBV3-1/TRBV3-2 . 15 TGTGCCAGCAGCCAAGATATCCGAGGGTCCGATGAGCAGTTCTTC CASSQDIRGSDEQFF
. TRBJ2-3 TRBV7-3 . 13 TGTGCCAGCAGCTACACGGGCACAGATACGCAGTATTTT CASSYTGTDTQYF
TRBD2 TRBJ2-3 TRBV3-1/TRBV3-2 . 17 TGTGCCAGCAGCCTGGGGACTAGCGGGGGGGCCGGAGATACGCAGTATTTT CASSLGTSGGAGDTQYF
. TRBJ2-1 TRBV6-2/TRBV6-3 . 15 TGTGCCAGCAGTTACAGGGCAGTTATCGTCAATGAGCAGTTCTTC CASSYRAVIVNEQFF
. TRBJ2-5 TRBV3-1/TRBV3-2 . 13 TGTGCCAGCAGCCAGCACCTTGGGGAGACCCAGTACTTC CASSQHLGETQYF
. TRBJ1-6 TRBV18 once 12 TGTGCCAGCTCGCCCCAGGGATCACCCCTCCACTTT CASSPQGSPLHF
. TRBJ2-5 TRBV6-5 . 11 TGTGCCAGCAGTCAGGGGGAGACCCAGTACTTC CASSQGETQYF
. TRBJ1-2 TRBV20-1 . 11 TGCAGTGCTAGCGGCGGCTATGGCTACACCTTC CSASGGYGYTF
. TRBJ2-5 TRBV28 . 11 TGTGCCAGCAGAGTTGAGGAGACCCAGTACTTC CASRVEETQYF
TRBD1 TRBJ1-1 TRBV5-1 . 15 TGCGCCAGCAGCACGAGGGACAGTTGGCGCGCTGAAGCTTTCTTT CASSTRDSWRAEAFF
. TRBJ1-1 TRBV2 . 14 TGTGCCAGCAGTCGGTCAGGGGCCACCACTGAAGCTTTCTTT CASSRSGATTEAFF
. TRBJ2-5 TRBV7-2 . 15 TGTGCCAGCAGCTCAAAGGGTTTCCAGGGTCAGACCCAGTACTTC CASSSKGFQGQTQYF
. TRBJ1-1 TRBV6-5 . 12 TGTGCCAGCAGTTACTCAGGGGCTGAAGCTTTCTTT CASSYSGAEAFF
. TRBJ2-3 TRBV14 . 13 TGTGCCAGCAGCCAAGTCACAACAGATACGCAGTATTTT CASSQVTTDTQYF
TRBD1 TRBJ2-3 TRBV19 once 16 TGTGCCAGTAGTTTCTGGGGACAGGGGGAGTTTGATACGCAGTATTTT CASSFWGQGEFDTQYF
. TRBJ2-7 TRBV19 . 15 TGTGCCAGTAGTTCAAATTACGCAGGGACCTACGAGCAGTACTTC CASSSNYAGTYEQYF
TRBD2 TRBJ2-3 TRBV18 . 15 TGTGCCAGCTCACTGGGTAGCGGGGACACAGATACGCAGTATTTT CASSLGSGDTDTQYF
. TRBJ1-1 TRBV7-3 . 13 TGTGCCAGCAGCTTGGACGCGAACACTGAAGCTTTCTTT CASSLDANTEAFF
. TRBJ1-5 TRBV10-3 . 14 TGTGCCATCAGGGACGATAAAGGCAATCAGCCCCAGCATTTT CAIRDDKGNQPQHF
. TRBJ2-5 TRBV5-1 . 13 TGCGCCAGCAGCTGGGACGTGGGGGAGACCCAGTACTTC CASSWDVGETQYF
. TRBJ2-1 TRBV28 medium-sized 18 TGTGCCAGCAGACCGGGACATCGGCCAGGGATCTCCTACAATGAGCAGTTCTTC CASRPGHRPGISYNEQFF
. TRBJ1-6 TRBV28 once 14 TGTGCCAGCAGTTTTCCCCTACCGTATTCACCCCTCCACTTT CASSFPLPYSPLHF
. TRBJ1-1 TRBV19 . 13 TGTGCCAGCTCGACAACGGTGAACACTGAAGCTTTCTTT CASSTTVNTEAFF
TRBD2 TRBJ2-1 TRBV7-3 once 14 TGTGCCAGCAGCTTAGCGGGGGGGCTGGATGAGCAGTTCTTC CASSLAGGLDEQFF
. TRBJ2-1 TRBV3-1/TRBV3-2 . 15 TGTGCCAGCAGCCAAGATCTCGGGGGATACAATGAGCAGTTCTTC CASSQDLGGYNEQFF
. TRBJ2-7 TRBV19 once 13 TGTGCCAGTAGTATGGGAACAGGGATCGAGCAGTACTTC CASSMGTGIEQYF